The 17 T cell receptor beta chains below were found in one sample sequenced in a study of cytomegalovirus exposure and HLA in healthy donors. Primers: 60 Vbeta forward and 13 Jbeta reverse. The assay was immunoSEQ multiplex PCR, and TCRdb's table has in-frame clones only and misses some. Found here are 150,000 to 200,000 clones, more than 75% of them singletons; the top ten hold roughly 13%. The sample was PBMCs. These receptor sequences come from a woman aged 30 to 39 in good health and CMV-seropositive.

This clone has a single count. The V call is TRBV7-9, the J call TRBJ2-5, with 15 bases matching TRBD2. Per the germline V gene, CDR1 is SEHNR and CDR2 is FQNEAQ (reference sequence). The trim removed 4 bases at V and 5 bases at J, leaving 8 bases unmatched. This CDR3 is built from 17 residues. CDR3 protein: CASSSRTSGRAGETQYF. In nucleotides, the CDR3 is TGTGCCAGCAGCTCAAGGACTAGCGGGAGGGCCGGGGAGACCCAGTACTTC.

This sequence joins TRBV5-1 and TRBJ1-6, with 7 bases that match TRBD1. Germline V gene data show CDR1 as SGHRS and CDR2 as YFSETQ. This CDR3 spans 15 amino acids. The trim removed 1 base at V and 3 bases at J, leaving 1 base unmatched. The CDR3 DNA sequence: TGCGCCAGCAGCTTGAGGGACAGCTATAATTCACCCCTCCACTTT. It encodes CASSLRDSYNSPLHF.

This chain links TRBV2 with TRBJ1-2; no reliable D call. This CDR3 has 13 residues. Trimming cost V 7 bases and J 2 bases, with 11 bases left between them. Germline-derived CDR1 and CDR2 are SNHLY and FYNNEI. CDR3 protein: CASTGNLNYGYTF. In DNA, the CDR3 is TGTGCCAGCACAGGAAACCTAAACTATGGCTACACCTTC.

This chain connects TRBV6-5 to TRBJ1-2; D remains unclear. Germline CDR1 MNHEY, CDR2 SVGAGI. The CDR3 covers 14 residues. Trimming took off 8 bases at V and 4 bases at J, with 17 bases between the two ends. CDR3 region: CASATPGGTYGYTF. The CDR3 nucleotides read TGTGCCAGCGCTACCCCCGGCGGTACCTATGGCTACACCTTC.

The CDR3 spells CASRDRGRSKDYGYTF. In DNA form, the CDR3 reads TGTGCCAGCAGGGACAGGGGGCGCAGTAAGGACTATGGCTACACCTTC. V usage is TRBV6-6 and J usage is TRBJ1-2; 11 positions match TRBD1. Germline CDR1 and CDR2: MNHNY and SVGAGI (reference sequence). Losses at the gene ends were 6 bases for V and 3 bases for J; bases not matched to a gene: 9. The length of the CDR3 is 16 residues.

This sequence joins TRBV7-6 and TRBJ2-3; no definite D call. Germline V CDR1 and CDR2: SGHVS, FNYEAQ. The CDR3 covers 19 residues. The V end was cut by 0 bases, the J end by 3 bases, with 22 bases between. The CDR3 reads CASSLAVSGPSLWTDTQYF. The CDR3 DNA follows: TGTGCCAGCAGCTTAGCCGTTTCAGGCCCCTCCCTATGGACAGATACGCAGTATTTT. The full variable domain, completed using reference TRBV7-6 and TRBJ2-3, is GAGVSQSPRYKVTKRGQDVALRCDPISGHVSLYWYRQALGQGPEFLTYFNYEAQQDKSGLPNDRFSAERPEGSISTLTIQRTEQRDSAMYRCASSLAVSGPSLWTDTQYFGPGTRLTVL.

The chain is built from TRBV14 and TRBJ2-7; 10 bases fit TRBD1. The CDR3 extends over 14 amino acids. Losses at the gene ends were 5 bases for V and 8 bases for J; bases not matched to a gene: 9. The germline V gene has CDR1 SGHDN and CDR2 FVKESK. In DNA form, the CDR3 reads TGTGCCAGCAGCTTCCGGGACAGGGGCAACCAGCAGTACTTC. Encoded protein: CASSFRDRGNQQYF.

The chain links TRBV5-1 to TRBJ1-1; D is uncertain. The CDR3 is 12 residues long. CDR1 SGHRS and CDR2 YFSETQ come from the germline V gene. The ends were cut back, 3 bases at V and 1 base at J, with 4 bases in the middle. Here the CDR3 DNA reads TGCGCCAGCAGCTCCTCGAACACTGAAGCTTTCTTT. As protein: CASSSSNTEAFF. Combining the CDR3 with reference TRBV5-1 and TRBJ1-1 gives the whole variable domain KAGVTQTPRYLIKTRGQQVTLSCSPISGHRSVSWYQQTPGQGLQFLFEYFSETQRNKGNFPGRFSGRQFSNSRSEMNVSTLELGDSALYLCASSSSNTEAFFGQGTRLTVV.

This chain links TRBV7-6 with TRBJ2-1; D remains ambiguous. V was trimmed by 1 base and J by 4 bases, leaving 11 bases between them. The CDR3 spans 15 residues. Germline V lookup: CDR1 SGHVS, CDR2 FNYEAQ. The CDR3 reads CASSLDVLRYNEQFF. The CDR3 coding sequence is TGTGCCAGCAGCTTAGACGTACTGCGGTACAATGAGCAGTTCTTC.

The genes are TRBV5-4 and TRBJ1-1; D ambiguous. V lost 4 bases to trimming and J lost 1 base, with 14 bases between them. Germline CDR1 reads SGHNT; CDR2 reads YYREEE (reference sequence). This CDR3 is 15 amino acids long. CDR3 sequence reads: CASSQLGRENTEAFF. CDR3 DNA sequence: TGTGCCAGCAGCCAGCTCGGACGGGAGAACACTGAAGCTTTCTTT.

CDR3 bases: TGTGCCAGCAGCCCCCAAGCCGACAATCAGCCCCAGCATTTT. Amino acids: CASSPQADNQPQHF. V is TRBV4-2 and J is TRBJ1-5; D is uncertain. The ends were cut back, 4 bases at V and 3 bases at J, with 10 bases in the middle. The CDR3 covers 14 residues. Germline V gene lookup returns CDR1 LGHNA and CDR2 YNFKEQ.

V is TRBV7-9 and J is TRBJ1-1, with TRBD1 identical over 9 bases. The CDR3 has 14 amino acids. CDR1 is SEHNR and CDR2 is FQNEAQ in the germline V gene (reference sequence). The J segment lost 4 bases and the V segment lost 3 bases, leaving 3 bases of the junction unmatched. The CDR3, as DNA: TGTGCCAGCAGCTTTGAGACAGGGGGCACTGAAGCTTTCTTT. Translation: CASSFETGGTEAFF.

V gene TRBV7-2 combines with J gene TRBJ2-1, with 8 bases fitting TRBD2. In germline, CDR1 is SGHTA, CDR2 FQGNSA. The length of the CDR3 is 15 residues. The V gene end was trimmed by 2 bases and the J gene end by 7 bases; junction bases not matched to a gene: 7. The CDR3 nucleotides read TGTGCCAGCAGCTTACTAGCGGGTTTGGGGAATGAGCAGTTCTTC. It encodes CASSLLAGLGNEQFF. Filled out from reference TRBV7-2 and TRBJ2-1, the complete variable domain reads GAGVSQSPSNKVTEKGKDVELRCDPISGHTALYWYRQSLGQGLEFLIYFQGNSAPDKSGLPSDRFSAERTGGSVSTLTIQRTQQEDSAVYLCASSLLAGLGNEQFFGPGTRLTVL.

The chain links TRBV28 to TRBJ2-4; maybe TRBD1 (6 bases). The CDR3 runs 14 residues. The V end lost 2 bases, the J end lost 8 bases, and 13 bases lay between the germline ends. Per the germline V gene, CDR1 is MDHEN and CDR2 is SYDVKM. CDR3 nucleotides: TGTGCCAGCAGTTTAAGCAGGGGATCTCACATTCAGTACTTC. It yields the protein CASSLSRGSHIQYF.

Regarding this clone: This sample also contains other DNA sequences that code for the same CDR3. The chain has TRBV27 and TRBJ2-3, with D perhaps TRBD1 (5 bases). V gave up 5 bases and J gave up 2 bases, with 8 bases separating them. Germline V lookup: CDR1 MNHEY, CDR2 SMNVEV (reference sequence). The CDR3 has 13 amino acids. Written as DNA, the CDR3 is TGTGCCAGCAGTCTGACAGCCACAGATACGCAGTATTTT. Translating it yields CASSLTATDTQYF.

The chain has TRBV4-1 and TRBJ2-1; D is possibly TRBD1 (6 bases). Trimming removed 0 bases from V and 9 bases from J, with 12 bases in between. The CDR3 covers 14 residues. Germline CDR1 is MGHRA and CDR2 is YSYEKL. CDR3: CASSQDEGESEQFF. The CDR3 DNA reads as TGCGCCAGCAGCCAAGATGAGGGGGAGAGTGAGCAGTTCTTC.

The chain has TRBV7-9 and TRBJ1-6; possible D gene TRBD1, 5 bases. The V end lost 6 bases, the J end lost 7 bases, and 13 bases lay between the germline ends. Germline CDR1 and CDR2: SEHNR and FQNEAQ (reference sequence). This CDR3 comprises 14 residues. The CDR3 protein is CASRPDSFNSPLHF. The CDR3 region has the DNA TGTGCCAGCAGACCAGACAGTTTCAATTCACCCCTCCACTTT.